The sequence of this T cell receptor (beta chain) was determined in a study of blood T cells in healthy people across ages. The study's findings and limits: Long-lived and aged donors differed, with more naive CD4+ cells and higher diversity in the long-lived.

Germline V gene data show CDR1 as SNHLY and CDR2 as FYNNEI. Trimming stripped 3 bases from V and 2 bases from J, with 8 bases between. The CDR3 loop spans 14 amino acids. A single count supports this clonotype. Its target is not known. Through a sample-barcoded 5' primer and a J-beta primer mix, a second PCR was run for roughly 6 to 12 cycles. From the 5' RACE reads, TCRdb called clonotypes with MiXCR, one entry per CDR3 protein. Of around 800,000 distinct CDR3 sequences listed, 46% were seen once; the top ten hold 18%. This sequence originates from an elderly man in good health. The chain is built from TRBV2 and TRBJ1-5, with unresolved D. Sequenced input: blood. The CDR3, as DNA: TGTGCCAGCAGTGAGGAGGGAGGCAATCAGCCCCAGCATTTT. Amino acid sequence: CASSEEGGNQPQHF.